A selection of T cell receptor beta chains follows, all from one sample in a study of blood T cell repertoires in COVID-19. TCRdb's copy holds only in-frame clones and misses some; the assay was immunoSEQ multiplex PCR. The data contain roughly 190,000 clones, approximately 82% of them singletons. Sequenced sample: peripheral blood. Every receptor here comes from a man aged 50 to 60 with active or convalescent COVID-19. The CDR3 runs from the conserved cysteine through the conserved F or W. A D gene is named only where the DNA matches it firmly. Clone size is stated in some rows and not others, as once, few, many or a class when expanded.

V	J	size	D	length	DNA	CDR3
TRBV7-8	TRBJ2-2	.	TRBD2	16	TGTGCCAGCAGCCCATCTGGACTAGCGGGAACCGGGGAGCTGTTTTTT	CASSPSGLAGTGELFF
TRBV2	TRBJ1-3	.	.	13	TGTGCCAGCAGTTCCCGACTCGGAAACACCATATATTTT	CASSSRLGNTIYF
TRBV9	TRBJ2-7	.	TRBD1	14	TGTGCCAGCAGCGTAGGGGACAGGACCTACGAGCAGTACTTC	CASSVGDRTYEQYF
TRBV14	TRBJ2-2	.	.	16	TGTGCCAGCAGCGCCCCTTGGACAGCCTACACCGGGGAGCTGTTTTTT	CASSAPWTAYTGELFF
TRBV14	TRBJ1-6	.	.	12	TGTGCCAGCAGCCAAGCCATTTCACCCCTCCACTTT	CASSQAISPLHF
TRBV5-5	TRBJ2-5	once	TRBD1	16	TGTGCCAGCAGCTTGGTGGGGACAGGGCTCCAAGAGACCCAGTACTTC	CASSLVGTGLQETQYF
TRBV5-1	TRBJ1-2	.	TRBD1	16	TGCGCCAGCAGCTTAACTTTTAGGGGGCAGCGGGATGGCTACACCTTC	CASSLTFRGQRDGYTF
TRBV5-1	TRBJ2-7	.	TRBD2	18	TGCGCCAGCAGCCTCTGGACTAGCGGACAAGGGAGGGCCTACGAGCAGTACTTC	CASSLWTSGQGRAYEQYF
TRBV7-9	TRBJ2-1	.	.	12	TGTGCCAGCAGCTTAGTAGGCGGGGAGCAGTTCTTC	CASSLVGGEQFF
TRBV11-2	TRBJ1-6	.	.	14	TGTGCCAGCAGCTTAGACGGAGGGGCTTCGGTCCTCCACTTT	CASSLDGGASVLHF
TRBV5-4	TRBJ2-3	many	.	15	TGTGCCAGCAGCTCTAGGACAGCCCGCACAGATACGCAGTATTTT	CASSSRTARTDTQYF
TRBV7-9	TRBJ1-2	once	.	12	TGTGCCAGCAGCTTAACAGACCATGGCTACACCTTC	CASSLTDHGYTF
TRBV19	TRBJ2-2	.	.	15	TGTGCCAGTAGTATAGGGGGAGCGAACACCGGGGAGCTGTTTTTT	CASSIGGANTGELFF
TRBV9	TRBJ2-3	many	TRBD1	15	TGTGCCAGCAGCGCCCGGACAGGCCGAGGGGATACGCAGTATTTT	CASSARTGRGDTQYF
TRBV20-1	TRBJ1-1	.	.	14	TGCAGTGCTAGTAGTCAGGGGACCGTTACAGAAGCTTTCTTT	CSASSQGTVTEAFF